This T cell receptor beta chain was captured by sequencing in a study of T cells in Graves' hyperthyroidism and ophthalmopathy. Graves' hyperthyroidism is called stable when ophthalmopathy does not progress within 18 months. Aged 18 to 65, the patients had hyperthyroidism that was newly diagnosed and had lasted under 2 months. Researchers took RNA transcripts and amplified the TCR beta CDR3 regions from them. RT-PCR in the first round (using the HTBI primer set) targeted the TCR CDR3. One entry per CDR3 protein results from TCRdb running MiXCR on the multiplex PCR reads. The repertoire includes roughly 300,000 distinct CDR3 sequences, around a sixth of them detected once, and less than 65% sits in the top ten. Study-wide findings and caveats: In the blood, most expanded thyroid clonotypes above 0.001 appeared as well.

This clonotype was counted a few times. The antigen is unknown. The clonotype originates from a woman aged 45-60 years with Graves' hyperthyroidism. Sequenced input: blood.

The CDR3 DNA follows: TGTGCCAGCAGTCCGGCTAGCGGGAGATCCGGGGAGCTGTTTTTT. This gives the protein CASSPASGRSGELFF. The V and J genes are TRBV7-9 and TRBJ2-2, with 10 bases identical to TRBD2. The CDR3 has 15 amino acids. Germline trimming cut 6 bases from V and 6 bases from J; bases unmatched to any gene: 7. The germline gives CDR1 SEHNR, CDR2 FQNEAQ (reference sequence).